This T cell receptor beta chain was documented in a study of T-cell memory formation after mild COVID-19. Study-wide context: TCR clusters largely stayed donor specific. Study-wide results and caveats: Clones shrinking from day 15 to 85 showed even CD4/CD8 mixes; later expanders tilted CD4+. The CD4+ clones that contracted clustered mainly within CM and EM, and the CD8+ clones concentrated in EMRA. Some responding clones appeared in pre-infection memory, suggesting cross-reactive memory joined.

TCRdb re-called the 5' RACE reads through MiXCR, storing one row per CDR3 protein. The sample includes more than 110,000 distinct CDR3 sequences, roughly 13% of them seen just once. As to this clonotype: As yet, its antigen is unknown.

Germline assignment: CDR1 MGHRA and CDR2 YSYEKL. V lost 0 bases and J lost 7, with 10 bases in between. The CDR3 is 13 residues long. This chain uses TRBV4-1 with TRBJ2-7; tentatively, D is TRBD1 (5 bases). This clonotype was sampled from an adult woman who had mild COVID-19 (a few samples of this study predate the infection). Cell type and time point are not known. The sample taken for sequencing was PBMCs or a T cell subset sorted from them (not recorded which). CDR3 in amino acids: CASSQDWGGEQYF. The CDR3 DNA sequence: TGCGCCAGCAGCCAAGATTGGGGCGGAGAGCAGTACTTC.